This T cell receptor (beta chain) appears in the sequencing data of a study of blood T cell repertoires in COVID-19. Study as a whole: Specimens from acute and convalescent COVID-19 originated in the United States, Italy and Spain.

Germline CDR1 reads LGHDT; CDR2 reads YNNKEL (reference sequence). This CDR3 has 19 residues. The trim removed 2 bases at V and 0 bases at J, leaving 13 bases unmatched. Sequencing used immunoSEQ multiplex PCR; TCRdb keeps in-frame clones, though not all of them. The table shows 200,000 to 300,000 clones, with approximately 86% occurring only once. This clone has just one count. The chain employs TRBV3-1 (or the pseudogene TRBV3-2) and TRBJ2-3, with 8 positions matching TRBD2. This sequence originates from a man aged 30 to 45 with active or convalescent COVID-19. Material: peripheral blood. The DNA for the CDR3 is TGTGCCAGCAGCCAATGGGGCCCCAGCGGGGGAACCAGCACAGATACGCAGTATTTT. Translated, it gives CASSQWGPSGGTSTDTQYF.